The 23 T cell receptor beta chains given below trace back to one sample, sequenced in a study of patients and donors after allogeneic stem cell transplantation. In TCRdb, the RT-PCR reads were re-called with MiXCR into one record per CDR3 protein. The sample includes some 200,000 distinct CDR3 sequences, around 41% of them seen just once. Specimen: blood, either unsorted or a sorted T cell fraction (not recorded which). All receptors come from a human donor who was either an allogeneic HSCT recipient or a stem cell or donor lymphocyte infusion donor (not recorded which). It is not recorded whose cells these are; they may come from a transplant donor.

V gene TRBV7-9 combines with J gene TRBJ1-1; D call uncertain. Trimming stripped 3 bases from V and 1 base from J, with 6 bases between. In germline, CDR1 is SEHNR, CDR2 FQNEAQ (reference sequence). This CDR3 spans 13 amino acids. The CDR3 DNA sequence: TGTGCCAGCAGCTTTTACAGGAACACTGAAGCTTTCTTT. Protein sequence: CASSFYRNTEAFF.

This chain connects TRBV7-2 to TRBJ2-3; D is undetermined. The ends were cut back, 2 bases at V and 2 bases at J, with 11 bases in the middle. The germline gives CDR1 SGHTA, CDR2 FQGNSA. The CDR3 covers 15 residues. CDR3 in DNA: TGTGCCAGCAGCTTAAGCTCGGGCAACACAGATACGCAGTATTTT. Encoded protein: CASSLSSGNTDTQYF. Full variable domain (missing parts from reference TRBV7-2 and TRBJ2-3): GAGVSQSPSNKVTEKGKDVELRCDPISGHTALYWYRQSLGQGLEFLIYFQGNSAPDKSGLPSDRFSAERTGGSVSTLTIQRTQQEDSAVYLCASSLSSGNTDTQYFGPGTRLTVL.

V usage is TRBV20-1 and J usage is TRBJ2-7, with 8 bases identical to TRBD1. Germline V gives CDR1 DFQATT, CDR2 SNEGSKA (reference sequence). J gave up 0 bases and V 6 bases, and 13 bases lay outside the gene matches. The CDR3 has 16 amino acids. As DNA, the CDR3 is TGCAGTGCGTCGGCGGGGAGGACAGGGAGCTCCTACGAGCAGTACTTC. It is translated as CSASAGRTGSSYEQYF.

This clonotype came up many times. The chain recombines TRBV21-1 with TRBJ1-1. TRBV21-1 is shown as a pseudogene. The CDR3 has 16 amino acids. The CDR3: CATRGFSAVLNTEAFF. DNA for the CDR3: TGTGCCACCAGGGGGTTTTCGGCAGTGCTGAACACTGAAGCTTTCTTT.

CDR3 protein: CSVDLAGAVDEQYF. CDR3 nucleotide sequence: TGCAGCGTTGATTTGGCGGGGGCAGTCGACGAGCAGTACTTC. J is TRBJ2-7 and V is TRBV29-1, with D possibly matching TRBD2 (7 bases). The CDR3 totals 14 residues. V dropped 3 bases and J dropped 5 bases, with 17 bases sitting between them. Germline V lookup: CDR1 SQVTM, CDR2 ANQGSEA.

CDR3 sequence (DNA): TGTGCCAGCAGCGCGTCGGGGAACACTGAAGCTTTCTTT. Its protein product is CASSASGNTEAFF. The J gene is TRBJ1-1, the V gene TRBV25-1, with no clear D. The V gene lost 6 bases and the J gene lost 1 base, with 9 bases spanning the gap. The CDR3 contains 13 residues. Germline lookup yields CDR1 MGHDK and CDR2 SYGVNS.

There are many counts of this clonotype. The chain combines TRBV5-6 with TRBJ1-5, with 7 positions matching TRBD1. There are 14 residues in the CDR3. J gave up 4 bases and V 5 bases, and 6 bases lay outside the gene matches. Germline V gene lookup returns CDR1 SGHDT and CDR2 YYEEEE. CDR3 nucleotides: TGTGCCAGCAGTATACAGGGGTTGAATCAGCCCCAGCATTTT. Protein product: CASSIQGLNQPQHF.

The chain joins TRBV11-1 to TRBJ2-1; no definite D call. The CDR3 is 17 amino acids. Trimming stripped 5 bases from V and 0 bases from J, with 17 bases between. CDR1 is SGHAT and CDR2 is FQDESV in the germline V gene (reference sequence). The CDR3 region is CASSPSEGTPSYNEQFF. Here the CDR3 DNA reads TGTGCCAGCAGCCCAAGTGAAGGTACACCCTCCTACAATGAGCAGTTCTTC. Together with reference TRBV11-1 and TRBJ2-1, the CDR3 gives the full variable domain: EAEVAQSPRYKITEKSQAVAFWCDPISGHATLYWYRQILGQGPELLVQFQDESVVDDSQLPKDRFSAERLKGVDSTLKIQPAELGDSAMYLCASSPSEGTPSYNEQFFGPGTRLTVL.

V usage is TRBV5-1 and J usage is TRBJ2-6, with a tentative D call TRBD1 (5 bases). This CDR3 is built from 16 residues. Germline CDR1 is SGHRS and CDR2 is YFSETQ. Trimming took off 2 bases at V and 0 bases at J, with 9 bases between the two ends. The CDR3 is CASSLRQSSGANVLTF. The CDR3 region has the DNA TGCGCCAGCAGCTTACGACAGAGCTCTGGGGCCAACGTCCTGACTTTC. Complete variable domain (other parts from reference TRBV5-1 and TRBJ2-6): KAGVTQTPRYLIKTRGQQVTLSCSPISGHRSVSWYQQTPGQGLQFLFEYFSETQRNKGNFPGRFSGRQFSNSRSEMNVSTLELGDSALYLCASSLRQSSGANVLTFGAGSRLTVL.

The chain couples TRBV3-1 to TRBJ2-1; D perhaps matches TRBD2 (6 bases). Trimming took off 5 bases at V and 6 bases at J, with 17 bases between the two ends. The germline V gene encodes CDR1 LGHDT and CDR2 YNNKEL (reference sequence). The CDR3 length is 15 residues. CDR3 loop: CASSLRPGLFNEQFF. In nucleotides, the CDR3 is TGTGCCAGCAGCTTACGTCCGGGACTCTTCAATGAGCAGTTCTTC.

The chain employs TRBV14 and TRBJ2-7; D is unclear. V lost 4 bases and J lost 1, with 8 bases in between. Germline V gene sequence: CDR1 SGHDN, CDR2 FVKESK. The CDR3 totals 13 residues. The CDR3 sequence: CASSPFPSYEQYF. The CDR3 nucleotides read TGTGCCAGCAGCCCCTTCCCGTCCTACGAGCAGTACTTC.

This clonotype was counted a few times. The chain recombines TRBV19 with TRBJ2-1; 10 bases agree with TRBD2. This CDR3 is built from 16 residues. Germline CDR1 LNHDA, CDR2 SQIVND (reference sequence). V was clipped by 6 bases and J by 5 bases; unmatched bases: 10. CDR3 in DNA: TGTGCCAGTAGGACCTTTACTAGCGGGGTTAACAATGAGCAGTTCTTC. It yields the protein CASRTFTSGVNNEQFF.

This CDR3 reads CASSLWGSSYNEQFF. The DNA of the CDR3 is TGTGCCAGCAGTTTATGGGGGAGCTCCTACAATGAGCAGTTCTTC. The V gene is TRBV28, the J gene TRBJ2-1; TRBD2 might be the D (5 bases). The CDR3 extends over 15 amino acids. V was shortened by 0 bases and J by 0 bases, with 6 bases between the two germline ends. Germline V gene lookup returns CDR1 MDHEN and CDR2 SYDVKM.

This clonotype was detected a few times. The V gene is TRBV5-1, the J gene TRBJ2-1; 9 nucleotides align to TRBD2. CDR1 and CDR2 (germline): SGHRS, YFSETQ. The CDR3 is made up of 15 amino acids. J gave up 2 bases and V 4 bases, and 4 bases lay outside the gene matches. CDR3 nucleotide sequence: TGCGCCAGCAGCGTCAGACTAGCGGCCTACAATGAGCAGTTCTTC. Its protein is CASSVRLAAYNEQFF.

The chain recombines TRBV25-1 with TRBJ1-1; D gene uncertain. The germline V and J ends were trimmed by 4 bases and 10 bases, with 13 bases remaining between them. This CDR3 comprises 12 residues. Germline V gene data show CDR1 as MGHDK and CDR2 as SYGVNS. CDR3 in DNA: TGTGCCAGCAGTGTCGGGAGTTCGCTAGCTTTCTTT. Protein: CASSVGSSLAFF.

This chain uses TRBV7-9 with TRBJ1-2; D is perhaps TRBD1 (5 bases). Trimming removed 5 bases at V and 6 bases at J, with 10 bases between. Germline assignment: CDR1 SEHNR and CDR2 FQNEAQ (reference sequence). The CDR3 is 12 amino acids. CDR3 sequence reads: CASSPDSNGYTF. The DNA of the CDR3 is TGTGCCAGCAGCCCTGACAGTAATGGCTACACCTTC.

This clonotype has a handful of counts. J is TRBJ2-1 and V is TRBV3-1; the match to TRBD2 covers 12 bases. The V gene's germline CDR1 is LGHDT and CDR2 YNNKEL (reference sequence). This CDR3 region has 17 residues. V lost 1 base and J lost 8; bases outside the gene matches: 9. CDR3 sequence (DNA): TGTGCCAGCAGCCAAGTATCCGGACTAGCGGGACTCGATGAGCAGTTCTTC. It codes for CASSQVSGLAGLDEQFF.

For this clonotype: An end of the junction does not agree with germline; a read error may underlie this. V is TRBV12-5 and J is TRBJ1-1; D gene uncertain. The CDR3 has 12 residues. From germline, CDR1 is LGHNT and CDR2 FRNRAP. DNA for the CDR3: TGCGCTAGTGGTCCGAGAAACACTGAAGCTTTCTTT. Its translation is CASGPRNTEAFF.

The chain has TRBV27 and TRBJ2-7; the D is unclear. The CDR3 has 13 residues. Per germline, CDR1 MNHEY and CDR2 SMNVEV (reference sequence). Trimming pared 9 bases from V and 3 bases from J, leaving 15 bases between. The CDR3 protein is CASTFLGSYEQYF. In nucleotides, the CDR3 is TGTGCCAGTACCTTTCTAGGCAGCTACGAGCAGTACTTC.

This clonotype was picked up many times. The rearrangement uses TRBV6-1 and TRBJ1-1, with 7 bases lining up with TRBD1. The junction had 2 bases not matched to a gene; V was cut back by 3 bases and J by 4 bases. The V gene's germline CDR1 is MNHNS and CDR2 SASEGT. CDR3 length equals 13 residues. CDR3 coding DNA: TGTGCCAGCAGTGACAGGGGGGGCACTGAAGCTTTCTTT. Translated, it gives CASSDRGGTEAFF.

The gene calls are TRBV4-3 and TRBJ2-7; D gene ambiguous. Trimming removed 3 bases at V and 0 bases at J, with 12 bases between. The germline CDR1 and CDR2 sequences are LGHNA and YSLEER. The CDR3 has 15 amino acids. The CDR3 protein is CASSHESSSSYEQYF. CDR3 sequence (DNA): TGCGCCAGCAGCCATGAGTCATCAAGCTCCTACGAGCAGTACTTC.

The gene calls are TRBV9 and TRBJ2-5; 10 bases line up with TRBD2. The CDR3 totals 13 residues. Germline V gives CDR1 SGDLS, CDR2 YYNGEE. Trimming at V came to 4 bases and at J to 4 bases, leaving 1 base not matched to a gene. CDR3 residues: CASSSSGGETQYF. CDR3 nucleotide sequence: TGTGCCAGCAGCTCTAGCGGGGGAGAGACCCAGTACTTC.

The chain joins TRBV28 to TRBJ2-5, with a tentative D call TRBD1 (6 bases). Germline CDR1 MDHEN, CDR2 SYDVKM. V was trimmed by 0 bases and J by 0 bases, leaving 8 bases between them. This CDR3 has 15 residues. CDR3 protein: CASSLWAGDQETQYF. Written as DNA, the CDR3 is TGTGCCAGCAGTTTATGGGCAGGGGACCAAGAGACCCAGTACTTC.